This T cell receptor beta chain was sequenced in a study of T-cell reconstitution after alpha-beta-depleted transplantation in children. Study observations and caveats: It was surviving recipient T cells and thymic progenitors that gave some patients high TCRbeta diversity at day 60. T-cell numbers and diversity, one year after transplant, stemmed largely from T cells that were newly produced. Where alpha-beta T cells came from about two months after transplant was reportedly several hundred expanded graft clones.

Using unique molecular identifiers, the investigators prepared the TCRbeta library. A single record per CDR3 protein comes from TCRdb applying MiXCR to the PCR reads. There are 550,000 to 800,000 distinct CDR3 sequences in the sample; around 13% occur only once, and 0.79% lies in the top ten. Germline V gene lookup returns CDR1 MGHDK and CDR2 SYGVNS. This CDR3 comprises 14 residues. Trimming took 5 bases from V and 4 from J, leaving 14 bases between them. In its sample, this clonotype was seen many times. The target antigen is unknown. This receptor was taken from a girl aged 2 to 9 with congenital amegakaryocytic thrombocytopenia, due to receive a stem cell transplant. The input for sequencing was PBMCs, taken before TCRalphabeta/CD19-depleted stem cell transplant. The gene calls are TRBV25-1 and TRBJ1-2, with a weak D call TRBD1 (5 bases). DNA of the CDR3: TGTGCCAGCAGTCCACCAGGGAAAATCTATGGCTACACCTTC. Amino acid sequence: CASSPPGKIYGYTF.